This T cell receptor beta chain was captured by sequencing in a study of CD8 T cells in ankylosing spondylitis. Turning to this clonotype: Its target is unknown.

The CDR3 length is 13 residues. V lost 6 bases and J 5 bases, leaving 17 bases between the germline ends. CDR1 is DFQATT, CDR2 SNEGSKA, per germline (reference sequence). Study results and caveats: Disease-linked clones had a CD8+ phenotype and relatively low frequency in peripheral blood. Reports of some motif variants in reactive arthritis synovial fluid and blood predate this one. As reported, disease-linked clones showed significant enrichment in matched ankylosing spondylitis synovial fluid. A TCR beta motif of several highly homologous variants seemed to mark ankylosing spondylitis blood.

Generation of TCR beta libraries employed quantitative 5'-RACE incorporating molecular barcodes. MiXCR, run by TCRdb on the 5' RACE reads, gives a single entry per CDR3 protein. The profile shows a few hundred thousand distinct CDR3 sequences, roughly 17% of them singletons. The source material was blood, either unsorted or a sorted T cell fraction (not recorded which). The receptor comes from a male donor with ankylosing spondylitis. The chain recombines TRBV20-1 with TRBJ2-7; D may be TRBD1 (6 bases). CDR3 protein: CSAQPGHRHEQYF. Here the CDR3 DNA reads TGCAGTGCCCAACCGGGACACCGGCACGAGCAGTACTTC.